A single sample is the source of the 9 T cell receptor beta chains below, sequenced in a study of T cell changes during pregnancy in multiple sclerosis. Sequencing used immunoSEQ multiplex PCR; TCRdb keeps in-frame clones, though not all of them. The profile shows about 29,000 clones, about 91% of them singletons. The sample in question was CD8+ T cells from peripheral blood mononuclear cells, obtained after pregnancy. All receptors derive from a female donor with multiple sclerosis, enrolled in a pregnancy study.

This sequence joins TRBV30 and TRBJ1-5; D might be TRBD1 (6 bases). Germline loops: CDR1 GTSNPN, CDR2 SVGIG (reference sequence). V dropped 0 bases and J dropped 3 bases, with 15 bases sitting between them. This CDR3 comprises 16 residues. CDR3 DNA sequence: TGTGCCTGGAGTGTAAGGGGGGGAGAATACAATCAGCCCCAGCATTTT. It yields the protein CAWSVRGGEYNQPQHF.

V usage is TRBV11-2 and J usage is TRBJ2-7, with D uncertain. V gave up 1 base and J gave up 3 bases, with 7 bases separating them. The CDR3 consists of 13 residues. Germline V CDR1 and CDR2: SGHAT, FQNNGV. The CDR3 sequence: CASSLGAGYEQYF. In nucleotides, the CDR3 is TGTGCCAGCAGCTTAGGTGCCGGCTACGAGCAGTACTTC.

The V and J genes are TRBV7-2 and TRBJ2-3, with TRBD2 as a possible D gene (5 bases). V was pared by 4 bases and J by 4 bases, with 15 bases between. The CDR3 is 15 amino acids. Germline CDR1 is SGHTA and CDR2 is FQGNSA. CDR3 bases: TGTGCCAGCAGCTACTTACTAGGAGTGTCAGATACGCAGTATTTT. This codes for CASSYLLGVSDTQYF.

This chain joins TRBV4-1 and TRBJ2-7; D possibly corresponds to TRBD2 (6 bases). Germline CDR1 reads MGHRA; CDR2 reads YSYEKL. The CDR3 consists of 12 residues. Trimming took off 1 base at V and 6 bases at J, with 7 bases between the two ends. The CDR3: CASSQVSGEQYF. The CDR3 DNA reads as TGCGCCAGCAGCCAAGTTAGCGGCGAGCAGTACTTC.

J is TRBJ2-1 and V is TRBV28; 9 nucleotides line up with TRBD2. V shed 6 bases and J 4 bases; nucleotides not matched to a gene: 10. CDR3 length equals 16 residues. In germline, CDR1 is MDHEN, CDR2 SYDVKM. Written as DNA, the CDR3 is TGTGCCAGCAGAAACTTAGCGGGAGAGTTTTACAATGAGCAGTTCTTC. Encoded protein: CASRNLAGEFYNEQFF.

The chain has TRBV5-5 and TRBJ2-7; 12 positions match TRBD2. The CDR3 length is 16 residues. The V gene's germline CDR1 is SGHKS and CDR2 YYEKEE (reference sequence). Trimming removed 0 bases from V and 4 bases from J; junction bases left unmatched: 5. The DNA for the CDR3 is TGTGCCAGCAGCTTGGCCAAGACTAGCGGGAGATACGAGCAGTACTTC. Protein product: CASSLAKTSGRYEQYF.

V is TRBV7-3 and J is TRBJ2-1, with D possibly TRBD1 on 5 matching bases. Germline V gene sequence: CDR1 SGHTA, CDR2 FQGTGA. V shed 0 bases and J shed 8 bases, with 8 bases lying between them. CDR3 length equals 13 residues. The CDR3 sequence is CASSLTVGHEQFF. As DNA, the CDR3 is TGTGCCAGCAGCTTAACGGTGGGGCATGAGCAGTTCTTC.

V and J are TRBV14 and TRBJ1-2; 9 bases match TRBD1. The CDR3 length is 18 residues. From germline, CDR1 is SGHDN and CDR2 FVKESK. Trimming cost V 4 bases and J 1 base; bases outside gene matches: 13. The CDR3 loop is CASSRLTLGQGFNYGYTF. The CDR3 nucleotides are TGTGCCAGCAGCCGCCTGACCCTGGGACAGGGTTTTAACTATGGCTACACCTTC.

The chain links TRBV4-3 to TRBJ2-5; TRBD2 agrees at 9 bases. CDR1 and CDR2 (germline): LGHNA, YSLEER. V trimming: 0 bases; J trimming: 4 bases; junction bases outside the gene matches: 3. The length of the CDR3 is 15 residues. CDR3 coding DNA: TGCGCCAGCAGCCAAGATGCGGGAGGGGGAGAGACCCAGTACTTC. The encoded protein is CASSQDAGGGETQYF.